Each of the 32 T cell receptor beta chains below was sequenced from the same sample in a study of T cell responses to AZD1222 COVID-19 vaccine. Using immunoSEQ multiplex PCR, the repertoire was profiled, and TCRdb retains in-frame clones only, with some absent. The sample holds 170,000 or so clones; around nine tenths are singletons and the top ten take less than 3%. This material consisted of peripheral blood, taken on day 0 of AZD1222 vaccination. These TCRs come from an adult in good health.

This clone was observed once. The gene calls are TRBV18 and TRBJ1-2; no clear D. Germline CDR1 and CDR2: KGHSH and LQKENI. V was shortened by 3 bases and J by 3 bases, with 8 bases between the two germline ends. The CDR3 has 13 residues. CDR3 coding DNA: TGTGCCAGCTCACCGGACGGCGACTATGGCTACACCTTC. This gives the protein CASSPDGDYGYTF.

CDR3 loop: CASSQEEYNSPLHF. CDR3 bases: TGCGCCAGCAGCCAAGAGGAATACAATTCACCCCTCCACTTT. The V call is TRBV4-3, the J call TRBJ1-6; D call uncertain. Trimming stripped 0 bases from V and 7 bases from J, with 7 bases between. The CDR3 is 14 amino acids. CDR1 is LGHNA, CDR2 YSLEER, per germline.

The chain uses TRBV5-4 and TRBJ2-2; D unclear. CDR1 is SGHNT and CDR2 is YYREEE in the germline V gene (reference sequence). The CDR3 loop spans 14 amino acids. V lost 1 base, J lost 6 bases, and 10 bases lay in between. Here the CDR3 DNA reads TGTGCCAGCAGCTTGACCAGTCCGGCCGGGGAGCTGTTTTTT. It yields the protein CASSLTSPAGELFF.

The V call is TRBV3-1 (or the pseudogene TRBV3-2), the J call TRBJ2-5, with a possible D match to TRBD1 (6 bases). The V end was cut by 3 bases, the J end by 4 bases, with 18 bases between. Germline V lookup: CDR1 LGHDT, CDR2 YNNKEL (reference sequence). The CDR3 totals 16 residues. The CDR3 sequence: CASSHPHYRVGETQYF. The CDR3 region has the DNA TGTGCCAGCAGCCACCCGCACTACAGGGTTGGAGAGACCCAGTACTTC.

This clone appeared a few times. The chain recombines TRBV9 with TRBJ1-1, with D hard to call. CDR3 length: 15 amino acids. With 0 bases removed from V and 1 base from J, the gap between germline ends came to 10 bases. CDR1 is SGDLS, CDR2 YYNGEE, per germline. CDR3 DNA: TGTGCCAGCAGCGTAGGATCCGGGCAGAACACTGAAGCTTTCTTT. This translates into CASSVGSGQNTEAFF.

This clone was observed a single time. The CDR3 DNA reads as TGCAGCGTTGAGGTATGGTCAGGAGGGACAGCCTGGAACGAGCAGTACTTC. Its translation: CSVEVWSGGTAWNEQYF. The chain employs TRBV29-1 and TRBJ2-7, with D perhaps TRBD1 (7 bases). V dropped 3 bases and J dropped 5 bases, with 26 bases sitting between them. The CDR3 spans 17 residues. CDR1 and CDR2 from the germline V gene are SQVTM and ANQGSEA.

The V call is TRBV30, the J call TRBJ2-5; no definite D call. This CDR3 is built from 12 residues. Trimming removed 4 bases from V and 3 bases from J, with 9 bases in between. Germline V gives CDR1 GTSNPN, CDR2 SVGIG (reference sequence). The CDR3 DNA reads as TGTGCCTGGACATTACATGAAGAGACCCAGTACTTC. Its translation is CAWTLHEETQYF.

The chain carries TRBV5-1 and TRBJ2-7; D unclear. Trimming removed 0 bases from V and 3 bases from J, with 13 bases in between. Per the germline V gene, CDR1 is SGHRS and CDR2 is YFSETQ. There are 15 residues in the CDR3. The CDR3: CASSLDGSTYYEQYF. DNA for the CDR3: TGCGCCAGCAGCTTGGATGGCTCAACCTACTACGAGCAGTACTTC.

The chain employs TRBV6-4 and TRBJ1-6; D unclear. In germline, CDR1 is MRHNA, CDR2 SNTAGT. This CDR3 contains 13 residues. The V end was cut by 6 bases, the J end by 4 bases, with 7 bases between. In DNA, the CDR3 is TGTGCCAGCAGGGCGGATTATAATTCACCCCTCCACTTT. The encoded protein is CASRADYNSPLHF.

This chain links TRBV27 with TRBJ1-4, with D perhaps TRBD1 (6 bases). V lost 5 bases and J 14 bases, leaving 12 bases between the germline ends. Germline V gene sequence: CDR1 MNHEY, CDR2 SMNVEV (reference sequence). The CDR3 has 11 amino acids. CDR3 sequence reads: CASSQGSSLFF. The CDR3 coding sequence is TGTGCCAGCAGTCAGGGGTCATCCCTGTTTTTT.

V gene TRBV28 combines with J gene TRBJ2-7; 12 bases are a match to TRBD2. The CDR3 extends over 14 amino acids. CDR1 MDHEN and CDR2 SYDVKM come from the germline V gene. Germline trimming cut 6 bases from V and 5 bases from J; bases unmatched to any gene: 5. The CDR3 DNA sequence: TGTGCCAGCAGCATGACTAGCGGGGGCCACGAGCAGTACTTC. Residues: CASSMTSGGHEQYF.

This sequence joins TRBV7-9 and TRBJ1-4, with D maybe TRBD1 (6 bases). The germline V gene encodes CDR1 SEHNR and CDR2 FQNEAQ (reference sequence). The CDR3 contains 13 residues. Trimming left V 5 bases short and J 8 bases short, with 12 bases between. In DNA form, the CDR3 reads TGTGCCAGCAGCCGGGGGGCGCGGGAAAAACTGTTTTTT. Protein: CASSRGAREKLFF.

This chain links TRBV4-1 with TRBJ1-3, with 11 bases lining up with TRBD1. The CDR3 totals 18 residues. The trim removed 4 bases at V and 2 bases at J, leaving 10 bases unmatched. The germline gives CDR1 MGHRA, CDR2 YSYEKL. Here the CDR3 DNA reads TGCGCCAGCAGCCTAATAGTCCCGGGACAGGGGGCTGGAAACACCATATATTTT. Translated: CASSLIVPGQGAGNTIYF.

V and J are TRBV6-5 and TRBJ1-1; 8 bases align to TRBD1. This CDR3 contains 14 residues. V lost 6 bases and J lost 6; bases outside the gene matches: 9. Per germline, CDR1 MNHEY and CDR2 SVGAGI. The CDR3 here is CASRLQGVGAEAFF. CDR3 coding DNA: TGTGCCAGCAGACTACAGGGGGTGGGCGCTGAAGCTTTCTTT.

The chain has TRBV27 and TRBJ1-5; 8 nucleotides match TRBD1. After removal of 6 bases from V and 1 base from J, the junction contained 8 bases not matched to a gene. This CDR3 is 16 amino acids long. The germline CDR1 and CDR2 sequences are MNHEY and SMNVEV (reference sequence). The chain's CDR3 is CASSHRQGISNQPQHF. CDR3 DNA: TGTGCCAGCAGCCACCGACAGGGGATAAGCAATCAGCCCCAGCATTTT.

This CDR3 reads CASSYGQVNEKLFF. CDR3 sequence (DNA): TGTGCCAGCAGTTACGGGCAGGTTAATGAAAAACTGTTTTTT. The chain is built from TRBV6-5 and TRBJ1-4; D remains ambiguous. The germline V and J ends were trimmed by 2 bases and 4 bases, with 8 bases remaining between them. In germline, CDR1 is MNHEY, CDR2 SVGAGI. The CDR3 length is 14 residues.

This chain links TRBV11-2 with TRBJ2-1; 8 bases agree with TRBD1. The CDR3 has 14 amino acids. The V gene end was trimmed by 5 bases and the J gene end by 2 bases; junction bases not matched to a gene: 2. Germline lookup yields CDR1 SGHAT and CDR2 FQNNGV. CDR3 DNA: TGTGCCAGCAGCCCACAGGGGGCCTACAATGAGCAGTTCTTC. Its translation: CASSPQGAYNEQFF.

This clone was seen a single time. This rearrangement joins TRBV9 to TRBJ2-2; TRBD1 might be the D (5 bases). The CDR3 length is 12 residues. V was trimmed by 4 bases and J by 7 bases, leaving 8 bases between them. Germline V lookup: CDR1 SGDLS, CDR2 YYNGEE. This chain's CDR3 is CASSRGDGELFF. In nucleotides, the CDR3 is TGTGCCAGCAGCAGGGGTGACGGGGAGCTGTTTTTT. The variable domain in full, completed from reference TRBV9 and TRBJ2-2, reads DSGVTQTPKHLITATGQRVTLRCSPRSGDLSVYWYQQSLDQGLQFLIQYYNGEERAKGNILERFSAQQFPDLHSELNLSSLELGDSALYFCASSRGDGELFFGEGSRLTVL.

The V gene is TRBV5-1, the J gene TRBJ1-5, with TRBD1 matching over 8 bases. The CDR3 sequence is 14 residues long. The V gene end was trimmed by 0 bases and the J gene end by 4 bases; junction bases not matched to a gene: 0. Germline V gives CDR1 SGHRS, CDR2 YFSETQ. CDR3 protein: CASSLGDRNQPQHF. For the CDR3, the DNA is TGCGCCAGCAGCTTGGGGGACAGGAATCAGCCCCAGCATTTT.

The V gene is TRBV15, the J gene TRBJ2-1; TRBD2 is a possible D gene (5 bases). The CDR3 contains 15 residues. The V gene lost 3 bases and the J gene lost 2 bases, with 11 bases spanning the gap. CDR1 is LNHNV and CDR2 is YYDKDF in the germline V gene (reference sequence). CDR3 loop: CATSSPEAAYNEQFF. DNA for the CDR3: TGTGCCACCAGCAGCCCGGAGGCAGCCTACAATGAGCAGTTCTTC.

The chain joins TRBV9 to TRBJ1-1; no reliable D call. This CDR3 has 15 amino acids. CDR1 and CDR2 (germline): SGDLS, YYNGEE. V was cut by 4 bases and J by 1 base, with 14 bases left in between. The CDR3: CASSPYGAGNTEAFF. The CDR3 DNA sequence: TGTGCCAGCAGCCCGTACGGCGCGGGGAACACTGAAGCTTTCTTT.

The chain recombines TRBV30 with TRBJ1-1; D is unclear. V gave up 5 bases and J gave up 1 base, with 8 bases separating them. Germline loops: CDR1 GTSNPN, CDR2 SVGIG (reference sequence). The CDR3 is 12 residues long. In nucleotides, the CDR3 is TGTGCCTGGGAAAGAGGGAACACTGAAGCTTTCTTT. Translation: CAWERGNTEAFF.

The chain combines TRBV30 with TRBJ1-2; 9 nucleotides align to TRBD1. After removal of 6 bases from V and 3 bases from J, the junction contained 5 bases not matched to a gene. Germline V gene lookup returns CDR1 GTSNPN and CDR2 SVGIG (reference sequence). The CDR3 loop spans 13 amino acids. CDR3 amino acids: CACPGTGHYGYTF. CDR3 DNA sequence: TGTGCCTGTCCCGGGACAGGGCACTATGGCTACACCTTC.

The rearrangement links TRBV19 to TRBJ1-6; TRBD1 aligns across 8 bases. Trimming cost V 3 bases and J 5 bases; bases outside gene matches: 3. This CDR3 region has 15 residues. Per the germline V gene, CDR1 is LNHDA and CDR2 is SQIVND (reference sequence). The CDR3 reads CASSMVGQDNSPLHF. CDR3 nucleotides: TGTGCCAGTAGTATGGTGGGACAGGATAATTCACCCCTCCACTTT.

The CDR3 protein is CASRETGGYNSPLHF. The CDR3, as DNA: TGCGCCAGCAGAGAGACAGGGGGCTATAATTCACCCCTCCACTTT. V usage is TRBV4-3 and J usage is TRBJ1-6, with 9 bases aligning to TRBD1. Germline loops: CDR1 LGHNA, CDR2 YSLEER. The length of the CDR3 is 15 residues. The V gene end was trimmed by 6 bases and the J gene end by 3 bases; junction bases not matched to a gene: 3.

The chain couples TRBV5-1 to TRBJ1-6; tentatively, D is TRBD1 (5 bases). The V end lost 6 bases, the J end lost 5 bases, and 12 bases lay between the germline ends. This CDR3 has 14 residues. Germline lookup yields CDR1 SGHRS and CDR2 YFSETQ. The CDR3 loop reads CASTAGNNNSPLHF. CDR3 coding DNA: TGCGCCAGCACGGCAGGGAATAATAATTCACCCCTCCACTTT.

The CDR3 bases are TGTGCCACCAGCAGAGACCTCTCCAATGAAAAACTGTTTTTT. Protein: CATSRDLSNEKLFF. This rearrangement joins TRBV15 to TRBJ1-4; no reliable D call. Trimming took 0 bases from V and 5 from J, leaving 7 bases between them. Germline V CDR1 and CDR2: LNHNV, YYDKDF (reference sequence). This CDR3 comprises 14 residues.

The rearrangement links TRBV7-3 to TRBJ2-3; the D call may be TRBD1 or TRBD2 (5 bases each). Between the trimmed V and J ends, which lost 5 bases and 8 bases, there was a span of 17 bases. Germline V gene data show CDR1 as SGHTA and CDR2 as FQGTGA. The CDR3 runs 14 residues. The CDR3: CASSIGTGQGTQYF. DNA of the CDR3: TGTGCCAGCAGCATCGGGACGGGCCAAGGTACGCAGTATTTT. The whole variable domain, filled in from reference TRBV7-3 and TRBJ2-3, reads GAGVSQTPSNKVTEKGKYVELRCDPISGHTALYWYRQSLGQGPEFLIYFQGTGAADDSGLPNDRFFAVRPEGSVSTLKIQRTERGDSAVYLCASSIGTGQGTQYFGPGTRLTVL.

The chain joins TRBV7-2 to TRBJ2-5, with 7 positions matching TRBD1. Germline values: CDR1 SGHTA, CDR2 FQGNSA. V lost 7 bases, J lost 5 bases, and 7 bases stayed unmatched. The CDR3 has 13 residues. DNA for the CDR3: TGTGCCAGCAACAGGGGTCCCGAGGAGACCCAGTACTTC. Protein product: CASNRGPEETQYF. The full variable domain, its missing parts supplied by reference TRBV7-2 and TRBJ2-5, is GAGVSQSPSNKVTEKGKDVELRCDPISGHTALYWYRQSLGQGLEFLIYFQGNSAPDKSGLPSDRFSAERTGGSVSTLTIQRTQQEDSAVYLCASNRGPEETQYFGPGTRLLVL.

J is TRBJ1-5 and V is TRBV7-8; D might be TRBD1 (6 bases). Trimming shortened V by 4 bases and J by 0 bases, and 13 bases separated the two germline ends. The germline V gene has CDR1 SGHVS and CDR2 FQNEAQ. CDR3 length equals 16 residues. Here the CDR3 reads CASSSSGEGSNQPQHF. CDR3 nucleotide sequence: TGTGCCAGCAGCTCATCAGGGGAGGGTAGCAATCAGCCCCAGCATTTT.

The genes are TRBV5-1 and TRBJ1-2, with 7 bases lining up with TRBD1. The junction had 6 bases not matched to a gene; V was cut back by 4 bases and J by 6 bases. This CDR3 contains 13 residues. Germline CDR1 SGHRS, CDR2 YFSETQ. In DNA form, the CDR3 reads TGCGCCAGCAGCATACGGGACAGCCATGGCTACACCTTC. Translated: CASSIRDSHGYTF.

Only a few counts were recorded for this clone. The rearrangement joins TRBV6-6 to TRBJ1-2; 8 bases line up with TRBD1. CDR3 size: 14 residues. Germline V gives CDR1 MNHNY, CDR2 SVGAGI (reference sequence). V gave up 7 bases and J gave up 0 bases; unmatched junction bases: 4. The CDR3 region has the DNA TGTGCCAGCACCCAGGACAGGGCTAACTATGGCTACACCTTC. Amino acid sequence: CASTQDRANYGYTF.